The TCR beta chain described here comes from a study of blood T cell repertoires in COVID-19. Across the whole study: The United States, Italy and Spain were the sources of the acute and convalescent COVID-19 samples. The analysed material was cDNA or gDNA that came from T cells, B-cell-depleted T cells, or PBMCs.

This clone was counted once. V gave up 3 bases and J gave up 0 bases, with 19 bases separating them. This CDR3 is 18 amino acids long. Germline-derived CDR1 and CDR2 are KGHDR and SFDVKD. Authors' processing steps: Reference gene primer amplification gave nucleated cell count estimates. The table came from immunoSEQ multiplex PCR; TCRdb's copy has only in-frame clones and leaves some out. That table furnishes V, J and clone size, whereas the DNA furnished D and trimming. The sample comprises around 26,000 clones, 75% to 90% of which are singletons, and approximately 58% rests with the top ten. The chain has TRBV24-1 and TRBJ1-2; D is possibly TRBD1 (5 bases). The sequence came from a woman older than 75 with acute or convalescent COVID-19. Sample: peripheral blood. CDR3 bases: TGTGCCACCAGTGATACCACAGGTTCCACCGTAGCTAACTATGGCTACACCTTC. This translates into CATSDTTGSTVANYGYTF.